Listed below are T cell receptor beta chains from one sample, sequenced in a study of tumor-infiltrating lymphocytes in oesophageal squamous cell carcinoma. Each CDR3 protein gets one entry after TCRdb re-called the PCR reads with MiXCR. The sample has 15,000 to 20,000 distinct CDR3 sequences, 35% to 55% seen once. Sequencing input: blood. The origin of the receptors is a female donor with esophageal squamous cell carcinoma. Both conserved end residues are trimmed from each CDR3. Each record gives: V gene, D gene, J gene, CDR3 protein. D genes are given only for firm matches.

>TRBV6-5|TRBD2|NA
ASSRGLAESTQY
>TRBV5-1|NA|TRBJ1-2
ASREPGNHYGYT
>TRBV7-2|NA|TRBJ2-4
ASSLGTDRNIQY
>TRBV6-1|NA|TRBJ2-3
ASSYLGGSQY
>TRBV18|TRBD2|TRBJ2-1
ASSPSTSGGVGEQF
>TRBV6-1|NA|NA
ASSEVLADYSNQPQH
>TRBV7-2|NA|NA
ASSPFEGGHEQF
>TRBV7-2|NA|TRBJ2-7
ASSLASSYEQY
>TRBV10-2|NA|NA
ASNLGPRETQY
>TRBV24-1|TRBD1|TRBJ2-2
ATSDLVSGTVLVGELF
>TRBV18|TRBD2|TRBJ2-7
ASSVGNTASGISYEQY
>TRBV14|NA|TRBJ2-7
ASSLGYEQY
>TRBV7-6|NA|TRBJ2-1
ASSRGLDRAHNEQF
>TRBV5-1|TRBD1|TRBJ1-4
ASSLGQGEYEKLF
>TRBV12-3/TRBV12-4|TRBD1|TRBJ2-5
ASSSSGTGNQETQY
>TRBV24-1|NA|TRBJ2-5
ATSASYQETQY
>TRBV11-2|TRBD1|TRBJ1-2
ASSFQGVGHN
>TRBV19|TRBD1|TRBJ1-2
ASSIVDRYGYT
>TRBV15|NA|TRBJ1-3
ATSVGGGVGNTIY
>TRBV12-3/TRBV12-4|NA|TRBJ2-1
ASSLMGSSYNEQF
>TRBV7-2|TRBD2|NA
ASSFLAGRGANEQF
>TRBV25-1|NA|TRBJ1-2
ASSEMESYGYT
>TRBV27|NA|TRBJ1-2
ASSLNSAGANYGYT
>TRBV7-8|NA|TRBJ2-7
ASSPGSDGSYEQY
>TRBV5-1|TRBD2|TRBJ2-3
ASSPQAGGSTDTQY
>TRBV6-2/TRBV6-3|TRBD2|TRBJ2-5
ASSYSSEASGPQETQY
>TRBV2|NA|TRBJ2-1
ASRVNPYNEQF
>TRBV7-3|NA|NA
ASSGGASRETQY
>TRBV19|NA|TRBJ2-1
ASSMAPPSTSYNEQF
>TRBV12-3/TRBV12-4|NA|TRBJ2-5
ASSLGQETQY
>TRBV27|TRBD2|NA
ASIEMASGSNEQF
>TRBV7-9|TRBD1|NA
ASSPRSGTGVQNIQY
>TRBV27|NA|NA
ASSLSGSNEQF
>TRBV11-2|TRBD1|TRBJ2-7
ASGQGAYEQY
>TRBV7-2|TRBD1|TRBJ2-7
ASSQLGQGYEQY
>TRBV7-8|NA|TRBJ2-7
ASSLGRAYEQY
>TRBV7-6|TRBD2|TRBJ2-1
ASSRRAVAGP
>TRBV7-3|NA|TRBJ2-1
ASSLTDLDPNEQF
>TRBV7-2|NA|TRBJ1-5
ASTIGRGASVGNQPQH
>TRBV7-3|NA|TRBJ2-5
ASSLNAQGSQETQY
>TRBV7-7|NA|NA
ASSLALGGLGLSYNEQY
>TRBV7-2|NA|TRBJ2-4
ASSSWGDFKNIQY
>TRBV7-8|NA|TRBJ1-1
ASSLNRADTEAF
>TRBV10-3|NA|TRBJ1-2
AISEFHSGNYGYT
>TRBV24-1|NA|TRBJ2-7
ATSPPQGYEQY
>TRBV7-2|NA|TRBJ2-7
AGSLGGGRLNEQY
>TRBV7-2|NA|TRBJ2-6
ASSLERPGLLSSGANVLT
>TRBV24-1|TRBD1|TRBJ1-6
ATRTGTLGFTPPLR
>TRBV7-8|NA|TRBJ2-5
ASSLNEETQY
>TRBV11-2|NA|TRBJ2-5
ASSLDQMSQY
>TRBV10-3|TRBD2|TRBJ2-7
AISDRGLAGVSYEQY
>TRBV6-6|NA|TRBJ1-2
ASSYSGVVNYGYT
>TRBV7-6|TRBD2|TRBJ2-3
ASSTASGGGTDTQY
>TRBV6-1|TRBD1|TRBJ2-7
ASSEPGQGTYEQY
>TRBV7-2|NA|NA
ASIDSTTAQETQY